The 14 T cell receptor beta chains in this list originate from one sample, sequenced in a study of T cell responses to AZD1222 COVID-19 vaccine. This table comes from immunoSEQ multiplex PCR, and its TCRdb copy is limited to in-frame clones, with some not included. Here the sample spans around 180,000 clones, around 87% being singletons. Sequences were derived from peripheral blood, sampled on day 0 of AZD1222 vaccination. These receptors all stem from an adult in good health.

As DNA, the CDR3 is TGTGCCAGCAGCTCCAATATGGCGGGGGGAGAGCAGTTCTTC. This encodes CASSSNMAGGEQFF. The chain uses TRBV7-3 and TRBJ2-1; 8 bases map to TRBD2. CDR1 SGHTA and CDR2 FQGTGA come from the germline V gene. The junction had 9 bases not matched to a gene; V was cut back by 4 bases and J by 10 bases. The CDR3 consists of 14 residues.

The chain carries TRBV9 and TRBJ1-5; D ambiguous. The V and J ends lost 4 bases and 5 bases respectively, with 10 bases between them. From germline, CDR1 is SGDLS and CDR2 YYNGEE. The length of the CDR3 is 13 residues. The CDR3 region is CASSRTGDQPQHF. The CDR3 DNA sequence: TGTGCCAGCAGCCGGACGGGAGATCAGCCCCAGCATTTT. The whole variable domain, filled in from reference TRBV9 and TRBJ1-5, reads DSGVTQTPKHLITATGQRVTLRCSPRSGDLSVYWYQQSLDQGLQFLIQYYNGEERAKGNILERFSAQQFPDLHSELNLSSLELGDSALYFCASSRTGDQPQHFGDGTRLSIL.

This chain uses TRBV9 with TRBJ2-3; no clear D. V lost 4 bases, J lost 8 bases, and 8 bases lay in between. Per the germline V gene, CDR1 is SGDLS and CDR2 is YYNGEE. The CDR3 is 11 amino acids. The CDR3 sequence: CASSPGGTQYF. In DNA form, the CDR3 reads TGTGCCAGCAGCCCTGGTGGTACGCAGTATTTT. Supplemented by reference TRBV9 and TRBJ2-3, the full variable domain reads DSGVTQTPKHLITATGQRVTLRCSPRSGDLSVYWYQQSLDQGLQFLIQYYNGEERAKGNILERFSAQQFPDLHSELNLSSLELGDSALYFCASSPGGTQYFGPGTRLTVL.

The gene calls are TRBV5-4 and TRBJ1-1; D perhaps matches TRBD1 (6 bases). V gave up 0 bases and J gave up 4 bases, with 10 bases separating them. CDR1 and CDR2 from the germline V gene are SGHNT and YYREEE (reference sequence). This CDR3 region has 14 residues. Written as DNA, the CDR3 is TGTGCCAGCAGCTTGGGCCAGGGGATCACTGAAGCTTTCTTT. This encodes CASSLGQGITEAFF.

The chain carries TRBV5-6 and TRBJ1-6; a weak D match, TRBD1 (6 bases). CDR3 length: 15 residues. V was shortened by 4 bases and J by 10 bases, with 18 bases between the two germline ends. Germline-derived CDR1 and CDR2 are SGHDT and YYEEEE. The CDR3 DNA is TGTGCCAGCAGCACGGGGGTGGTAGGGGGGTCACCCCTCCACTTT. Encoded protein: CASSTGVVGGSPLHF.

The genes are TRBV5-1 and TRBJ1-1; 7 bases agree with TRBD1. The CDR3 runs 15 residues. CDR1 and CDR2 from the germline V gene are SGHRS and YFSETQ. V lost 4 bases to trimming and J lost 5 bases; unmatched junction nucleotides: 11. CDR3: CASSIRQGGRTEAFF. DNA of the CDR3: TGCGCCAGCAGCATCCGACAGGGAGGGCGGACTGAAGCTTTCTTT.

The chain employs TRBV11-2 and TRBJ2-2, with D unresolved. V was pared by 6 bases and J by 3 bases, with 17 bases between. The CDR3 consists of 16 residues. Germline V gene sequence: CDR1 SGHAT, CDR2 FQNNGV. The CDR3 DNA follows: TGTGCCAGCAGTCTTATCAGAGGTTTTCACACCGGGGAGCTGTTTTTT. Protein sequence: CASSLIRGFHTGELFF.

For the CDR3, the DNA is TGTGCCAGCAGCCATACAGGGGCGAAAGGGGACACTGAAGCTTTCTTT. Its protein product is CASSHTGAKGDTEAFF. The V gene is TRBV11-2, the J gene TRBJ1-1; TRBD1 matches 7 bases. CDR1 is SGHAT, CDR2 FQNNGV, per germline. This CDR3 spans 16 amino acids. J gave up 3 bases and V 5 bases, and 12 bases lay outside the gene matches.

V is TRBV2 and J is TRBJ2-7, with TRBD1 as a possible D gene (5 bases). Germline CDR1 SNHLY, CDR2 FYNNEI. The ends were cut back, 7 bases at V and 0 bases at J, with 13 bases in the middle. CDR3 size: 14 residues. CDR3 nucleotide sequence: TGTGCCAGCACTGACAGTCCGAGCTCCTACGAGCAGTACTTC. Residues: CASTDSPSSYEQYF.

The V gene is TRBV7-2, the J gene TRBJ2-3; 7 positions agree with TRBD1. Germline assignment: CDR1 SGHTA and CDR2 FQGNSA. CDR3 length: 15 residues. V shed 5 bases, J shed 0 bases, and the junction held 5 bases outside the gene matches. The DNA for the CDR3 is TGTGCCAGCAGCACAGGGGATTATAGCACAGATACGCAGTATTTT. This sequence encodes CASSTGDYSTDTQYF.

The chain has TRBV27 and TRBJ2-1; 7 nucleotides align to TRBD2. V trimming: 3 bases; J trimming: 8 bases; junction bases outside the gene matches: 19. There are 18 residues in the CDR3. CDR1 is MNHEY, CDR2 SMNVEV, per germline (reference sequence). CDR3 region: CASSFPPVAGSERDEQFF. The DNA for the CDR3 is TGTGCCAGCAGTTTTCCCCCGGTAGCGGGTTCGGAAAGGGATGAGCAGTTCTTC.

The table lists this clone with a count of one. The genes are TRBV14 and TRBJ2-7; D may be TRBD2 (5 bases). Germline lookup yields CDR1 SGHDN and CDR2 FVKESK. The CDR3 spans 13 residues. Trimming took 1 base from V and 7 from J, leaving 11 bases between them. The chain's CDR3 is CASSQVDSAEQYF. The CDR3 DNA reads TGTGCCAGCAGCCAAGTAGATAGCGCAGAGCAGTACTTC.

The V gene is TRBV7-9, the J gene TRBJ2-7, with TRBD2 matching over 10 bases. The germline CDR1 and CDR2 sequences are SEHNR and FQNEAQ (reference sequence). After removal of 0 bases from V and 4 bases from J, the junction contained 3 bases not matched to a gene. The CDR3 is 15 amino acids. The CDR3 region is CASSLAPSGGYEQYF. The DNA for the CDR3 is TGTGCCAGCAGCTTAGCCCCTAGCGGGGGATACGAGCAGTACTTC.

The chain couples TRBV29-1 to TRBJ1-3; unclear D gene. There are 15 residues in the CDR3. Trimming left V 6 bases short and J 1 base short, with 16 bases between. Per the germline V gene, CDR1 is SQVTM and CDR2 is ANQGSEA. CDR3 residues: CSVLKTSASGNTIYF. CDR3 in DNA: TGCAGCGTCCTAAAGACTAGCGCATCTGGAAACACCATATATTTT. Drawing the rest from reference TRBV29-1 and TRBJ1-3, the complete variable domain is SAVISQKPSRDICQRGTSLTIQCQVDSQVTMMFWYRQQPGQSLTLIATANQGSEATYESGFVIDKFPISRPNLTFSTLTVSNMSPEDSSIYLCSVLKTSASGNTIYFGEGSWLTVV.